This TCR beta chain was sequenced in a study of cytomegalovirus exposure and HLA in healthy donors. Study-wide results and limits: The classifier reportedly diagnosed cytomegalovirus status with high sensitivity and specificity.

The primer mix had 60 Vbeta and 13 Jbeta primers. Libraries were prepared by immunoSEQ multiplex PCR; TCRdb keeps only in-frame clonotypes and omits some of them. The sample has 13,000 to 15,000 clones, about 60% seen once. Germline V gene lookup returns CDR1 SQVTM and CDR2 ANQGSEA. Unmatched junction bases numbered 10, after V lost 5 bases and J lost 7 bases. This CDR3 spans 13 amino acids. For this clone: Its specificity is unknown.

What was sequenced was PBMCs. The V gene is TRBV29-1, the J gene TRBJ1-1; 7 bases align to TRBD1. The clonotype originates from a woman between 45 and 65 years old in good health and CMV-seropositive. The CDR3 nucleotides read TGCAGCGTTTCCTGGGGGACAGACAATGAAGCTTTCTTT. Translation: CSVSWGTDNEAFF.